Shown below are 4 T cell receptor beta chains from a single sample sequenced in a study of T-cell reconstitution after alpha-beta-depleted transplantation in children. Library preparation (for TCRbeta) was performed with unique molecular identifiers. In TCRdb, the PCR reads were re-called with MiXCR into one record per CDR3 protein. The sample includes over 100,000 distinct CDR3 sequences, 10% of them seen just once. The material sequenced was PBMCs, taken before TCRalphabeta/CD19-depleted stem cell transplant. These receptor sequences come from a boy between 2 and 10 years old with acute lymphoblastic leukemia, due to receive a stem cell transplant.

This clonotype was counted a few times. The rearrangement links TRBV7-9 to TRBJ2-1; either TRBD1 or TRBD2 may supply D (5 bases each). With 6 bases removed from V and 12 bases from J, the gap between germline ends came to 15 bases. Germline CDR1 SEHNR, CDR2 FQNEAQ (reference sequence). The length of the CDR3 is 12 residues. Written as DNA, the CDR3 is TGTGCCAGCAGGGGAGACCGGGACCGGCAGTTCTTC. Translation gives CASRGDRDRQFF.

Ten or more counts support this clonotype. The chain is built from TRBV7-6 and TRBJ2-3; TRBD1 or TRBD2 may be the D gene (6 bases each). Germline V lookup: CDR1 SGHVS, CDR2 FNYEAQ. Trimming cost V 5 bases and J 4 bases, with 19 bases left between them. The CDR3 spans 16 residues. Here the CDR3 reads CASSQPPHGGPDTQYF. For the CDR3, the DNA is TGTGCCAGCAGCCAGCCACCCCACGGGGGCCCAGATACGCAGTATTTT.

This clonotype was seen only a few times. V gene TRBV5-1 combines with J gene TRBJ2-5; 9 nucleotides align to TRBD2. Germline assignment: CDR1 SGHRS and CDR2 YFSETQ. This CDR3 has 14 amino acids. V gave up 4 bases and J gave up 5 bases; unmatched junction bases: 6. The CDR3 protein is CASSVSGSRETQYF. The CDR3 nucleotides read TGCGCCAGCAGCGTTAGCGGGAGTCGGGAGACCCAGTACTTC.

The chain carries TRBV6-5 and TRBJ2-1, with 7 bases aligning to TRBD1. The CDR3 loop spans 15 amino acids. V shed 6 bases and J 8 bases; nucleotides not matched to a gene: 13. Germline CDR1 reads MNHEY; CDR2 reads SVGAGI. CDR3 nucleotides: TGTGCCAGCAGCACCCCGGGACAGACTAAATATGAGCAGTTCTTC. Translating gives CASSTPGQTKYEQFF.